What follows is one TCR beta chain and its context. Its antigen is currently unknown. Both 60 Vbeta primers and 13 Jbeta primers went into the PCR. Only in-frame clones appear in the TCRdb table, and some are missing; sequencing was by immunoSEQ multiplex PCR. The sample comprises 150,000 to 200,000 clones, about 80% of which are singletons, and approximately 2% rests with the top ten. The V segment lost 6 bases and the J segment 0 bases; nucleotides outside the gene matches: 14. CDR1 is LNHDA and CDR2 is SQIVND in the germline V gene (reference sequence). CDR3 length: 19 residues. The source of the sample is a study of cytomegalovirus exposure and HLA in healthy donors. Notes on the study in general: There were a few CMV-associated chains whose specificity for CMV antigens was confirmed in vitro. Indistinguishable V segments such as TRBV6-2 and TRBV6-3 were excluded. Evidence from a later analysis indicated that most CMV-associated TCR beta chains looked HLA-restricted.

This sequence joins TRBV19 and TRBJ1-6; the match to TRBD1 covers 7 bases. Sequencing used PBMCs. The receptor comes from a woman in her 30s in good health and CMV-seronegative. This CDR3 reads CASRETGVGYSSYNSPLHF. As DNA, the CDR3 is TGTGCCAGTAGAGAAACAGGGGTGGGATACAGCTCCTATAATTCACCCCTCCACTTT.